The present entry profiles one T cell receptor beta chain with its context. The data were obtained in a study of blood T cell repertoires in COVID-19. The wider study: PBMCs, B-cell-depleted T cells, or T cells were the source of the cDNA or gDNA that made up the material.

V lost 0 bases and J lost 10, with 9 bases in between. CDR1 and CDR2 from the germline V gene are SEHNR and FQNEAQ (reference sequence). The CDR3 consists of 12 residues. This table comes from immunoSEQ multiplex PCR, and its TCRdb copy is limited to in-frame clones, with some not included. The sample yields tens of thousands of clones, 84% seen once. The source material was peripheral blood. The rearrangement links TRBV7-9 to TRBJ1-2; the D is unclear. The receptor was derived from a human donor in a cohort sampled during active COVID-19. CDR3 amino acids: CASSLAGRDYTF. For the CDR3, the DNA is TGTGCCAGCAGCTTAGCGGGTCGGGACTACACCTTC.